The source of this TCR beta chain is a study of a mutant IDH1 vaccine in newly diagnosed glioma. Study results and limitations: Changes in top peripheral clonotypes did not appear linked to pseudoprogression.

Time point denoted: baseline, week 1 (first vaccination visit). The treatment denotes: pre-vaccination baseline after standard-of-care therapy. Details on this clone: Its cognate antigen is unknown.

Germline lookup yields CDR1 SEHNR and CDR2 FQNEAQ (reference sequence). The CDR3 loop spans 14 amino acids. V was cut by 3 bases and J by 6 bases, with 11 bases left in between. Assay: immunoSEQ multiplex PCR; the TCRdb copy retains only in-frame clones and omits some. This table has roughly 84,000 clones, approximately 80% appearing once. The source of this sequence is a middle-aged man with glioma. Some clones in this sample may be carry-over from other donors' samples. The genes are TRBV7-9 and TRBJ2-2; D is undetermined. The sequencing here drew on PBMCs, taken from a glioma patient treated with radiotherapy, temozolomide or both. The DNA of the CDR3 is TGTGCCAGCAGCTTTCGGCAGCTCCCCGGGGAGCTGTTTTTT. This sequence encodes CASSFRQLPGELFF.